Listed below are T cell receptor beta chains from one sample, sequenced in a study of shared clonotypes between healthy human individuals. Data came from immunoSEQ multiplex PCR; TCRdb stores just in-frame clones and leaves some out. Found here are roughly 2.6 million clones, approximately 94% of them singletons; the top ten hold around 0.14%. Sample: naive CD4+ T cells sorted from blood. The source of these receptors is a man aged 18 to 35 in good health. CDR3s leave out the opening cysteine and the closing phenylalanine or tryptophan. The order of the fields is CDR3 protein, V gene, J gene.

ASKFGNPLGSYNSPLH	TRBV28	TRBJ1-6
ASSFGLAGVRDTQY	TRBV5-4	TRBJ2-3
ASSLSRDLIPFSAYEQY	TRBV27	TRBJ2-7
ASSELAAYEQY	TRBV6-1	TRBJ2-7
ASSVATKVPGLAGGNNEQF	TRBV9	TRBJ2-1
ASREVSSGNTIY	TRBV5-6	TRBJ1-3
ASSGPYNEQF	TRBV7-9	TRBJ2-1
ASSPDGGRTNEKLF	TRBV5-4	TRBJ1-4
ASSLTWDRVYSPLH	TRBV9	TRBJ1-6
ASGRFSAGELF	TRBV10-2	TRBJ2-2